This T cell receptor beta chain was obtained from a study of blood T cell repertoires in COVID-19. CDR1 is GTSNPN and CDR2 is SVGIG in the germline V gene (reference sequence). Germline trimming cut 2 bases from V and 5 bases from J; bases unmatched to any gene: 10. This CDR3 has 16 residues. This clone appeared once. Assay used: immunoSEQ multiplex PCR; TCRdb lists only in-frame clones, some missing. The data contain some 49,000 clones, 82% of them seen just once; the ten biggest clones take up roughly 2.5%. This clonotype was sampled from a woman aged 55-69 years with acute or convalescent COVID-19. The sequencing input was peripheral blood. The V call is TRBV30, the J call TRBJ1-1; TRBD1 matches 11 bases. DNA of the CDR3: TGTGCCTGGAGTCCAGGGACAGGGGGTACCTTGACTGAAGCTTTCTTT. Its translation: CAWSPGTGGTLTEAFF.